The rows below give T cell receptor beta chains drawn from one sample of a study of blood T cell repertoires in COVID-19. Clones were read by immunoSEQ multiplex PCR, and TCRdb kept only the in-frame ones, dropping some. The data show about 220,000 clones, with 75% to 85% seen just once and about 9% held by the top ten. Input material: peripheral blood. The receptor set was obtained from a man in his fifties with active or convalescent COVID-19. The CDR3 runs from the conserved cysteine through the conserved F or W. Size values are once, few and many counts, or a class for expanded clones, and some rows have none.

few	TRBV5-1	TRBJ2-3	CASSLGSGDIRDTQYF
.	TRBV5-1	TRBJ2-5	CASSLEGSSETQYF
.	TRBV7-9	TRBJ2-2	CASSPRDRQNTGELFF
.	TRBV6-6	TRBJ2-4	CASSSRGKNIQYF
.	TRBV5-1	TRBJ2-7	CASSLGPGVAGADKYF
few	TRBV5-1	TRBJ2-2	CASSLVQNTGELFF
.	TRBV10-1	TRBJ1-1	CASPRQGPPEAFF
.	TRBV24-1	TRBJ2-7	CATSDSRRQPYEQYF
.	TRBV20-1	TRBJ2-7	CSASWAKAGRAGGTYEQYF
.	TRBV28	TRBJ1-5	CASSPAGGRTGNQPQHF
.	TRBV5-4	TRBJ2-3	CASSFPGQGRTQYF
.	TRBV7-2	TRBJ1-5	CASSTTGQGLNQPQHF
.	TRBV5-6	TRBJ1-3	CASSVQGIGNTIYF
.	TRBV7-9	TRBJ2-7	CASSHGTGDFYEQYF
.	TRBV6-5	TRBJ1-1	CASTMGGQNTEAFF
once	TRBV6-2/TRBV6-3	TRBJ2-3	CASSPRAPDTQYF